Following are 32 T cell receptor beta chains from one sample sequenced in a study of T cells of healthy individuals. TCRdb ran MiXCR on the 5' RACE reads and lists one entry per CDR3 protein. The sample has tens of thousands of distinct CDR3 sequences; 3.5% to 5.5% are singletons. These TCRs come from a human donor in good health.

This clonotype showed up many times. This sequence joins TRBV5-1 and TRBJ2-7; D is uncertain. The germline CDR1 and CDR2 sequences are SGHRS and YFSETQ. Trimming removed 3 bases from V and 6 bases from J, with 13 bases in between. This CDR3 is built from 13 residues. The CDR3 reads CASSSSPMGEQYF. The CDR3 region has the DNA TGCGCCAGCAGCTCTTCCCCCATGGGCGAGCAGTACTTC.

The sample holds many counts of this clonotype. The chain has TRBV5-1 and TRBJ1-1; a possible D gene is TRBD1 (5 bases). CDR1 and CDR2 from the germline V gene are SGHRS and YFSETQ. V dropped 4 bases and J dropped 2 bases, with 12 bases sitting between them. The CDR3 contains 14 residues. CDR3 bases: TGCGCCAGCAGCGGGGGGGGGATTAACACTGAAGCTTTCTTT. Its translation: CASSGGGINTEAFF.

This clonotype showed up just a few times. This chain connects TRBV4-3 to TRBJ2-5; 10 bases are a match to TRBD2. Looked up from germline, CDR1 is LGHNA and CDR2 is YSLEER. CDR3 size: 15 residues. V shed 5 bases, J shed 3 bases, and the junction held 6 bases outside the gene matches. The CDR3: CASSEGLAGEETQYF. Written as DNA, the CDR3 is TGCGCCAGCAGCGAAGGTCTAGCGGGAGAAGAGACCCAGTACTTC.

This clonotype has more than one count but fewer than ten. This chain uses TRBV20-1 with TRBJ1-5; D call uncertain. CDR3 size: 10 residues. CDR1 DFQATT and CDR2 SNEGSKA come from the germline V gene (reference sequence). V was cut by 3 bases and J by 9 bases, with 6 bases left in between. CDR3 sequence (DNA): TGCAGTGCTAGTAGCGGGCCCCAGCATTTT. Translating gives CSASSGPQHF.

In its sample, this clonotype was seen many times. The chain couples TRBV10-3 to TRBJ2-5; no reliable D call. The CDR3 runs 14 residues. Germline V CDR1 and CDR2: ENHRY, SYGVKD. V lost 2 bases to trimming and J lost 3 bases, with 10 bases between them. CDR3 region: CAISERAMKETQYF. CDR3 DNA: TGTGCCATCAGTGAGAGAGCTATGAAAGAGACCCAGTACTTC.

This clonotype was detected ten times or more. The gene calls are TRBV29-1 and TRBJ1-1; D might be TRBD1 (5 bases). The germline V and J ends were trimmed by 6 bases and 0 bases, with 11 bases remaining between them. Germline-derived CDR1 and CDR2 are SQVTM and ANQGSEA. This CDR3 spans 13 amino acids. This CDR3 reads CSVGDYMNTEAFF. The CDR3 DNA reads TGCAGCGTAGGGGATTACATGAACACTGAAGCTTTCTTT.

This clonotype was recorded a few times. The chain carries TRBV6-1 and TRBJ2-5; D unresolved. Germline values: CDR1 MNHNS, CDR2 SASEGT. The CDR3 runs 14 residues. Trimming cost V 4 bases and J 2 bases, with 11 bases left between them. This CDR3 is CASSGSRPQETQYF. The CDR3 DNA sequence: TGTGCCAGCAGTGGCAGCCGGCCACAAGAGACCCAGTACTTC.

In this sample, this clonotype turned up many times. V usage is TRBV12-3 or TRBV12-4 and J usage is TRBJ1-4; 9 bases align to TRBD1. Trimming took 5 bases from V and 7 from J; bases not matched to a gene: 2. The CDR3 is 13 residues long. Written as DNA, the CDR3 is TGTGCCAGCAGTCCGGACAGGGGTGAAAAACTGTTTTTT. Translated, it gives CASSPDRGEKLFF.

The CDR3 bases are TGTGCCAGCAGCTTAGGGAGGCCGGGCTTGTTGGTGGGGGCCAACGTCCTGACTTTC. Its protein is CASSLGRPGLLVGANVLTF. The chain recombines TRBV7-2 with TRBJ2-6; TRBD2 is a possible D gene (5 bases). V was pared by 1 base and J by 4 bases, with 20 bases between. Germline assignment: CDR1 SGHTA and CDR2 FQGNSA. This CDR3 comprises 19 residues.

This clonotype was observed many times. The chain joins TRBV3-1 to TRBJ2-7, with a possible D match to TRBD1 (5 bases). The CDR3 totals 15 residues. Germline V CDR1 and CDR2: LGHDT, YNNKEL (reference sequence). V shed 10 bases and J shed 5 bases, with 24 bases lying between them. Here the CDR3 DNA reads TGTGCCACCCCATTTAAGGGGTTTGAGCCCCACGAGCAGTACTTC. Translating gives CATPFKGFEPHEQYF.

This clonotype was seen repeatedly, ten times or more. CDR3 protein: CASSFALPGPYEQYF. DNA for the CDR3: TGTGCCAGCAGTTTCGCCCTACCGGGACCCTACGAGCAGTACTTC. The chain couples TRBV12-3 or TRBV12-4 to TRBJ2-7; D may match TRBD1 or TRBD2 (5 bases each). The length of the CDR3 is 15 residues. V was pared by 3 bases and J by 2 bases, with 14 bases between.

This clonotype was observed many times. The rearrangement joins TRBV7-9 to TRBJ2-3; either TRBD1 or TRBD2 may fit D (5 bases each). The CDR3 has 14 residues. CDR1 is SEHNR, CDR2 FQNEAQ, per germline (reference sequence). V was clipped by 3 bases and J by 0 bases, with 7 bases between them. CDR3 amino acids: CASSFRDSTDTQYF. CDR3 nucleotides: TGTGCCAGCAGCTTTCGGGACAGCACAGATACGCAGTATTTT.

This clonotype was observed at least ten times. CDR3 nucleotide sequence: TGTGCCACCAGTGATTTGTCCCCCAGAGGGCAGTACTTC. It yields the protein CATSDLSPRGQYF. The chain employs TRBV24-1 and TRBJ2-7; D not resolved. There are 13 residues in the CDR3. V was cut by 0 bases and J by 9 bases, with 11 bases left in between. The germline gives CDR1 KGHDR, CDR2 SFDVKD.

The table lists this clonotype with many counts. V is TRBV20-1 and J is TRBJ1-1, with D possibly TRBD1 on 5 matching bases. V lost 1 base to trimming and J lost 2 bases, with 11 bases between them. The V gene's germline CDR1 is DFQATT and CDR2 SNEGSKA (reference sequence). CDR3 length equals 14 residues. The CDR3 here is CSARGGQLNTEAFF. The CDR3 coding sequence is TGCAGTGCTAGAGGGGGCCAGCTAAACACTGAAGCTTTCTTT.

The sample holds many counts of this clonotype. In nucleotides, the CDR3 is TGTGCCAGCAGTGACCCGGACAGGGAAGAGACCCAGTACTTC. This encodes CASSDPDREETQYF. This chain uses TRBV6-1 with TRBJ2-5, with TRBD1 matching over 8 bases. J gave up 3 bases and V 3 bases, and 3 bases lay outside the gene matches. CDR3 length equals 14 residues. Germline CDR1 reads MNHNS; CDR2 reads SASEGT.

This clonotype was seen ten or more times. V and J are TRBV5-1 and TRBJ2-7; tentatively, D is TRBD2 (6 bases). The germline V gene has CDR1 SGHRS and CDR2 YFSETQ. The V gene lost 2 bases and the J gene lost 6 bases, with 12 bases spanning the gap. There are 13 residues in the CDR3. The CDR3 is CASSLRPGSEQYF. The DNA of the CDR3 is TGCGCCAGCAGCTTACGTCCCGGGAGCGAGCAGTACTTC.

The table lists this clonotype with a few counts. This chain connects TRBV5-1 to TRBJ2-1, with 8 bases fitting TRBD2. After removal of 4 bases from V and 7 bases from J, the junction contained 16 bases not matched to a gene. Germline CDR1 and CDR2: SGHRS and YFSETQ. The CDR3 runs 17 residues. In nucleotides, the CDR3 is TGCGCCAGCAGCGCCATCGCCGGGACTAGGGGGTTGAATGAGCAGTTCTTC. Its protein product is CASSAIAGTRGLNEQFF.

This clonotype was counted ten times or more. The chain links TRBV7-2 to TRBJ1-1; D remains unclear. Trimming removed 5 bases at V and 4 bases at J, with 11 bases between. Germline CDR1 SGHTA, CDR2 FQGNSA. CDR3 length: 13 residues. The CDR3 bases are TGTGCCAGCAGCCCAACTACGGGCACTGAAGCTTTCTTT. Its protein product is CASSPTTGTEAFF.

This clonotype has a count of ten or more. The rearrangement joins TRBV7-2 to TRBJ2-1; TRBD2 matches 8 bases. Trimming cost V 3 bases and J 4 bases; bases outside gene matches: 2. The CDR3 is 14 residues long. Looked up from germline, CDR1 is SGHTA and CDR2 is FQGNSA. The CDR3: CASSFGGGYNEQFF. CDR3 nucleotides: TGTGCCAGCAGCTTCGGGGGGGGGTACAATGAGCAGTTCTTC.

In its sample, this clonotype was seen many times. The rearrangement uses TRBV5-5 and TRBJ2-7; D possibly corresponds to TRBD2 (5 bases). Germline-derived CDR1 and CDR2 are SGHKS and YYEKEE (reference sequence). This CDR3 is built from 12 residues. V was cut by 6 bases and J by 6 bases, with 13 bases left in between. CDR3 residues: CASTLGESEQYF. In nucleotides, the CDR3 is TGTGCCAGCACCCTGGGAGAGTCCGAGCAGTACTTC.

This clonotype was counted at least ten times. The chain employs TRBV20-1 and TRBJ2-3, with D perhaps TRBD1 (6 bases). Germline CDR1 reads DFQATT; CDR2 reads SNEGSKA (reference sequence). V was cut by 3 bases and J by 0 bases, with 16 bases left in between. There are 16 residues in the CDR3. As DNA, the CDR3 is TGCAGTGCTAGTGTGGGGGCGGCTTTCAGCACAGATACGCAGTATTTT. Its translation: CSASVGAAFSTDTQYF.

This clonotype has ten or more counts. This chain uses TRBV29-1 with TRBJ1-2; D gene ambiguous. Germline V lookup: CDR1 SQVTM, CDR2 ANQGSEA. There are 12 residues in the CDR3. The V and J ends lost 3 bases and 1 base respectively, with 6 bases between them. Here the CDR3 DNA reads TGCAGCGTTGATCATGATAACTATGGCTACACCTTC. It encodes CSVDHDNYGYTF.

This clonotype was observed at least ten times. The V and J genes are TRBV18 and TRBJ1-1; TRBD1 matches at 7 bases. J gave up 4 bases and V 3 bases, and 8 bases lay outside the gene matches. From germline, CDR1 is KGHSH and CDR2 LQKENI. CDR3 length: 15 residues. CDR3 region: CASSPATGVGTEAFF. CDR3 in DNA: TGTGCCAGCTCACCCGCAACAGGGGTCGGCACTGAAGCTTTCTTT.

The rearrangement joins TRBV11-2 to TRBJ2-7; no reliable D call. Germline CDR1 is SGHAT and CDR2 is FQNNGV. Trimming stripped 1 base from V and 2 bases from J, with 6 bases between. The CDR3 spans 13 residues. As DNA, the CDR3 is TGTGCCAGCAGCTTAGTTCTAGCCTACGAGCAGTACTTC. Protein product: CASSLVLAYEQYF.

This clonotype was counted only a few times. The rearrangement uses TRBV7-9 and TRBJ2-2, with TRBD1 identical over 10 bases. The V gene end was trimmed by 6 bases and the J gene end by 7 bases; junction bases not matched to a gene: 5. Germline CDR1 SEHNR, CDR2 FQNEAQ (reference sequence). CDR3 size: 14 residues. CDR3 amino acids: CASRTGGVNGELFF. The CDR3 bases are TGTGCCAGCAGGACAGGGGGCGTGAACGGGGAGCTGTTTTTT.

This clonotype was picked up many times. V gene TRBV20-1 combines with J gene TRBJ2-7; TRBD1 might be the D (6 bases). The CDR3 length is 14 residues. V lost 7 bases to trimming and J lost 1 base, with 17 bases between them. The germline gives CDR1 DFQATT, CDR2 SNEGSKA (reference sequence). The CDR3 reads CSVQSGTQSYEQYF. CDR3 coding DNA: TGCAGTGTTCAATCCGGGACACAATCCTACGAGCAGTACTTC.

This clonotype was seen only once. With a much larger clone just one base away, this may be a read error. The rearrangement links TRBV20-1 to TRBJ2-1; 8 bases are a match to TRBD2. This CDR3 spans 15 amino acids. The V gene's germline CDR1 is DFQATT and CDR2 SNEGSKA (reference sequence). V lost 5 bases and J lost 8; bases outside the gene matches: 14. The CDR3, as DNA: TGCAGTGCTCCGCCCCCAGGACTAGCAGCCGATGAGCAGTTCTTC. Protein sequence: CSAPPPGLAADEQFF.

This clonotype appeared many times. This chain joins TRBV12-3 or TRBV12-4 and TRBJ1-1; D is unclear. This CDR3 region has 14 residues. V dropped 4 bases and J dropped 5 bases, with 14 bases sitting between them. CDR3 amino acids: CASSSGPRRTEAFF. For the CDR3, the DNA is TGTGCCAGCAGTTCCGGGCCCCGGCGGACTGAAGCTTTCTTT.

The CDR3 here is CASSFDVGQGSYGYTF. The CDR3 nucleotides read TGCGCCAGCAGCTTCGATGTGGGGCAGGGGAGCTATGGCTACACCTTC. The V gene is TRBV5-1, the J gene TRBJ1-2; tentative D call: TRBD1 (6 bases). With 2 bases removed from V and 4 bases from J, the gap between germline ends came to 18 bases. This CDR3 is built from 16 residues. CDR1 is SGHRS and CDR2 is YFSETQ in the germline V gene.

The V gene is TRBV5-1, the J gene TRBJ2-6; the D gene is possibly TRBD2 (5 bases). Between the trimmed V and J ends, which lost 0 bases and 1 base, there was a span of 14 bases. CDR3 length equals 18 residues. Germline V gene lookup returns CDR1 SGHRS and CDR2 YFSETQ. This CDR3 reads CASSLGWEPFSGANVLTF. The CDR3 DNA follows: TGCGCCAGCAGCTTGGGATGGGAGCCTTTTTCTGGGGCCAACGTCCTGACTTTC.

This clonotype was recorded a few times. V and J are TRBV7-8 and TRBJ1-5; D not certain. There are 16 residues in the CDR3. V lost 2 bases and J lost 3, with 14 bases in between. Germline CDR1 is SGHVS and CDR2 is FQNEAQ. The DNA of the CDR3 is TGTGCCAGCAGCTTATTTAGAGTCACGGTCAATCAGCCCCAGCATTTT. Its protein product is CASSLFRVTVNQPQHF. The full variable domain, in which reference TRBV7-8 and TRBJ1-5 provide the parts outside the CDR3, is GAGVSQSPRYKVAKRGQDVALRCDPISGHVSLFWYQQALGQGPEFLTYFQNEAQLDKSGLPSDRFFAERPEGSVSTLKIQRTQQEDSAVYLCASSLFRVTVNQPQHFGDGTRLSIL.

In its sample, this clonotype was seen many times. The chain combines TRBV27 with TRBJ2-5, with TRBD1 identical over 7 bases. The CDR3 length is 13 residues. V was clipped by 1 base and J by 7 bases; unmatched bases: 3. Germline values: CDR1 MNHEY, CDR2 SMNVEV (reference sequence). CDR3 loop: CASSLYRGTTQYF. In DNA, the CDR3 is TGTGCCAGCAGTTTATACAGGGGAACGACCCAGTACTTC.